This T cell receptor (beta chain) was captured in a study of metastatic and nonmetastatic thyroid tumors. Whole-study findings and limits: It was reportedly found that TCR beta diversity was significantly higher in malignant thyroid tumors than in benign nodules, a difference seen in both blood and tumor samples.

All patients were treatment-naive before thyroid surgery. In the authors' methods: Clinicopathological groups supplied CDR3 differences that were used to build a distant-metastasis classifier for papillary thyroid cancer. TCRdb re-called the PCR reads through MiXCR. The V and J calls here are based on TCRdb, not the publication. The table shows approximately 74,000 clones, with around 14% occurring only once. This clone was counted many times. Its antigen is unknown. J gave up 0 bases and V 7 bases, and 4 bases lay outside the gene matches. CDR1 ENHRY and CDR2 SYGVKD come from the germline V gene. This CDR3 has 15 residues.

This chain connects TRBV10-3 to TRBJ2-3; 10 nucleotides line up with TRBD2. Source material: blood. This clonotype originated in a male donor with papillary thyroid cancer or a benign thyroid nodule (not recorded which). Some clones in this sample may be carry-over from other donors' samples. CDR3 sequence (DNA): TGTGCCATCAAGCGGGAGGGCTTAAGCACAGATACGCAGTATTTT. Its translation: CAIKREGLSTDTQYF.